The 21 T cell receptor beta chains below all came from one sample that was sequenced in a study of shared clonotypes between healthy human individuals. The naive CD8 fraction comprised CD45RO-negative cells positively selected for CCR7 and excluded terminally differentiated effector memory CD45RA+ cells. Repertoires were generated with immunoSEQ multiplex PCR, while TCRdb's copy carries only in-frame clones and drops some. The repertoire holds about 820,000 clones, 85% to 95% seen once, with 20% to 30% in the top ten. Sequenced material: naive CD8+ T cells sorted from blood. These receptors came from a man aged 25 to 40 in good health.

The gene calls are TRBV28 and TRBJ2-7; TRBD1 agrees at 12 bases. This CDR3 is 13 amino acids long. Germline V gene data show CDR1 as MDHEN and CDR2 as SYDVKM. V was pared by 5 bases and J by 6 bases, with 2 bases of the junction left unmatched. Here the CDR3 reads CASSGDRGREQYF. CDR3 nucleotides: TGTGCCAGCAGTGGGGACAGGGGGCGCGAGCAGTACTTC.

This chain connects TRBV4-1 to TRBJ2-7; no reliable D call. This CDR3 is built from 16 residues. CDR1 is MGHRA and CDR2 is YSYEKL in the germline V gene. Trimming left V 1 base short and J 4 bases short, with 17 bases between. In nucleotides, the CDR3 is TGCGCCAGCAGCCAAGTTGTGGAACAAACCCTTTACGAGCAGTACTTC. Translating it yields CASSQVVEQTLYEQYF.

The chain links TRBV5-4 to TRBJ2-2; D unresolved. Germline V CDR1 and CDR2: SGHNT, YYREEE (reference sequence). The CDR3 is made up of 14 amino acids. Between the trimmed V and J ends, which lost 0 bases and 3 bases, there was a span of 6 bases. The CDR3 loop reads CASSLEIDTGELFF. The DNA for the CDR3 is TGTGCCAGCAGCTTGGAAATAGACACCGGGGAGCTGTTTTTT.

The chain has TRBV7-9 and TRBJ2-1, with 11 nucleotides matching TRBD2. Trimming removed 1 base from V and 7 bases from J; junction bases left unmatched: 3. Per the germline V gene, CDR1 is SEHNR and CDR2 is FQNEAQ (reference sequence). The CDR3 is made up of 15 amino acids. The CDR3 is CASSLVSSGGNEQFF. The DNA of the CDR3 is TGTGCCAGCAGCTTAGTATCTAGCGGGGGGAATGAGCAGTTCTTC.

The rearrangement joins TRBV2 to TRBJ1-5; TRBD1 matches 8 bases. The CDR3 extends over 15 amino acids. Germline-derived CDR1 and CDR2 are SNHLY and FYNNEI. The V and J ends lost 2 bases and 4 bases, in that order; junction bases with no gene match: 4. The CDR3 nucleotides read TGTGCCAGCAGTGAAAGGGACAGGAGGAATCAGCCCCAGCATTTT. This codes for CASSERDRRNQPQHF. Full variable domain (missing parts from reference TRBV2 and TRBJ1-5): EPEVTQTPSHQVTQMGQEVILRCVPISNHLYFYWYRQILGQKVEFLVSFYNNEISEKSEIFDDQFSVERPDGSNFTLKIRSTKLEDSAMYFCASSERDRRNQPQHFGDGTRLSIL.

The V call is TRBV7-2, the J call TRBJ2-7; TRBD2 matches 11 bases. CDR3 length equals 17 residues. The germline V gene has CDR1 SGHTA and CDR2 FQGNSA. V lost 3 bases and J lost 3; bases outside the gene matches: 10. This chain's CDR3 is CASSLPLAGEMSYEQYF. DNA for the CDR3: TGTGCCAGCAGCTTGCCACTAGCGGGAGAAATGAGCTACGAGCAGTACTTC.

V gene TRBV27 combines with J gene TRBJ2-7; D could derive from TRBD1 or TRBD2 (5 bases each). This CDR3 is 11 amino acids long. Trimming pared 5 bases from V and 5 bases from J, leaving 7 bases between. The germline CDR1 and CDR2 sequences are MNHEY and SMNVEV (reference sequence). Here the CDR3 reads CASSEGNEQYF. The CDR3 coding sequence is TGTGCCAGCAGTGAGGGGAACGAGCAGTACTTC.

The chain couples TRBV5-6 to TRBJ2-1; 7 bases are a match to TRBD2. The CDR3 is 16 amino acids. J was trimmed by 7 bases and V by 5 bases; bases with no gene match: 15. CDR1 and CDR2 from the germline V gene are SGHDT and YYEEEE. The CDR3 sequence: CASSESGIRLGNEQFF. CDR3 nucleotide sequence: TGTGCCAGCAGTGAGAGCGGGATAAGGCTTGGTAATGAGCAGTTCTTC.

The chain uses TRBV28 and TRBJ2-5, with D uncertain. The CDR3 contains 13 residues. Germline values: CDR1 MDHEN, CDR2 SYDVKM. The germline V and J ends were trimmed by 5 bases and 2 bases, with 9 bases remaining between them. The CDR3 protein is CASSLVMQETQYF. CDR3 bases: TGTGCCAGCAGTCTAGTGATGCAAGAGACCCAGTACTTC.

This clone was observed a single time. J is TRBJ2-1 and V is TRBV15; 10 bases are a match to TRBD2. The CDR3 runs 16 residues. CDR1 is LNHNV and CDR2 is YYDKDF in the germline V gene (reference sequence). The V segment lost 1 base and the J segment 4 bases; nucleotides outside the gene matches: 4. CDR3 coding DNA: TGTGCCACCAGCAGAGTGGGGACTAGCGAGTACAATGAGCAGTTCTTC. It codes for CATSRVGTSEYNEQFF.

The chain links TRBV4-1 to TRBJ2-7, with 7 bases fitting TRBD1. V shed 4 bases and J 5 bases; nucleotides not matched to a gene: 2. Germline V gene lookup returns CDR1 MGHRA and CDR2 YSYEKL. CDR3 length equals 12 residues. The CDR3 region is CASSLQGNEQYF. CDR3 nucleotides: TGCGCCAGCAGCCTACAGGGGAACGAGCAGTACTTC.

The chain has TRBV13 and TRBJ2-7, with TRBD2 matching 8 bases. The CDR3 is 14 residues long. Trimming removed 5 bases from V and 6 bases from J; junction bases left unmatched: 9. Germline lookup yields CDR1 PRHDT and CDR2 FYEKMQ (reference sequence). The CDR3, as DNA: TGTGCCAGCAGCGCGCCGGGACTAGTTGGCGAGCAGTACTTC. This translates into CASSAPGLVGEQYF.

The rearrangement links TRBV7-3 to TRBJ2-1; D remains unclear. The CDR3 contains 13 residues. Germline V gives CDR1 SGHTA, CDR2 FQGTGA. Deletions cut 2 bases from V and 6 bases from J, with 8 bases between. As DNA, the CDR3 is TGTGCCAGCAGCTTATTACACTCCAATGAGCAGTTCTTC. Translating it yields CASSLLHSNEQFF.

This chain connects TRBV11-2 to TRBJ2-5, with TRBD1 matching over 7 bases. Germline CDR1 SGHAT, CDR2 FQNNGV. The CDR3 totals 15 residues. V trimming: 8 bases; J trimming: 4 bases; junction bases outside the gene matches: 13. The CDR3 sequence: CASLKLDRMGETQYF. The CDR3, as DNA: TGTGCCAGCCTAAAGCTGGACAGGATGGGAGAGACCCAGTACTTC.

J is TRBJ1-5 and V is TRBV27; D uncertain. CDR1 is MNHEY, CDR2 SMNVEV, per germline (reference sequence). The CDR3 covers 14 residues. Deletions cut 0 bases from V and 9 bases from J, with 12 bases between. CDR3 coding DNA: TGTGCCAGCAGTTTATCTGGACTCTGGGGGCCCCAGCATTTT. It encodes CASSLSGLWGPQHF.

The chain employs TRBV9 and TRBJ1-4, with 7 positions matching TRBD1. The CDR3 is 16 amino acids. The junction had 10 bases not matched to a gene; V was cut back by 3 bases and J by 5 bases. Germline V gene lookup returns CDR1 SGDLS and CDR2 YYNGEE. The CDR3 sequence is CASSADKGQMNEKLFF. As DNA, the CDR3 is TGTGCCAGCAGCGCAGACAAGGGACAGATGAATGAAAAACTGTTTTTT. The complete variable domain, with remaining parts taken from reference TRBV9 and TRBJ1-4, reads DSGVTQTPKHLITATGQRVTLRCSPRSGDLSVYWYQQSLDQGLQFLIQYYNGEERAKGNILERFSAQQFPDLHSELNLSSLELGDSALYFCASSADKGQMNEKLFFGSGTQLSVL.

CDR3 sequence (DNA): TGTGCCAGCAGTTTTCAGCGGTACAGCACAGATACGCAGTATTTT. Its translation: CASSFQRYSTDTQYF. The chain is built from TRBV27 and TRBJ2-3; maybe TRBD2 (5 bases). V lost 3 bases and J lost 0, with 10 bases in between. The germline V gene has CDR1 MNHEY and CDR2 SMNVEV (reference sequence). There are 15 residues in the CDR3.

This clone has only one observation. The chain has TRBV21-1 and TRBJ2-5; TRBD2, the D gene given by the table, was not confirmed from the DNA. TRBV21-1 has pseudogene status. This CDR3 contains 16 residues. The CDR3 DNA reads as TGTGCCAGCAGCACTCCTAGCGGGAGGGCCCTCGAGACCCAGTACTTC. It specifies CASSTPSGRALETQYF.

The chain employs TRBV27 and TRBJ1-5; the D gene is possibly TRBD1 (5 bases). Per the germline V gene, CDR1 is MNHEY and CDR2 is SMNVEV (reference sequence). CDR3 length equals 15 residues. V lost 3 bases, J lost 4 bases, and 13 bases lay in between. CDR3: CASSFRGGTNQPQHF. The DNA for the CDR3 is TGTGCCAGCAGTTTCCGTGGCGGGACTAATCAGCCCCAGCATTTT.

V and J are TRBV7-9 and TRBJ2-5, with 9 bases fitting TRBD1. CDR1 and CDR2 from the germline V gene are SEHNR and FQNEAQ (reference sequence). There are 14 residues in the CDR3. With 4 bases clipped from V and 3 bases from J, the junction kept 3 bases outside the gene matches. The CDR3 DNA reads TGTGCCAGCAGCTATTGGACAGGGGAAGAGACCCAGTACTTC. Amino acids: CASSYWTGEETQYF.

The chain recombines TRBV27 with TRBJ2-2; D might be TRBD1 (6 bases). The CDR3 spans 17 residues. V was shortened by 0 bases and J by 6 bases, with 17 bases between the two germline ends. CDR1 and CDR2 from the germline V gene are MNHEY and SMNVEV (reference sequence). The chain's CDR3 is CASSLSRGRGVSGELFF. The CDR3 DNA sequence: TGTGCCAGCAGTTTATCGAGGGGCAGGGGTGTTTCCGGGGAGCTGTTTTTT.